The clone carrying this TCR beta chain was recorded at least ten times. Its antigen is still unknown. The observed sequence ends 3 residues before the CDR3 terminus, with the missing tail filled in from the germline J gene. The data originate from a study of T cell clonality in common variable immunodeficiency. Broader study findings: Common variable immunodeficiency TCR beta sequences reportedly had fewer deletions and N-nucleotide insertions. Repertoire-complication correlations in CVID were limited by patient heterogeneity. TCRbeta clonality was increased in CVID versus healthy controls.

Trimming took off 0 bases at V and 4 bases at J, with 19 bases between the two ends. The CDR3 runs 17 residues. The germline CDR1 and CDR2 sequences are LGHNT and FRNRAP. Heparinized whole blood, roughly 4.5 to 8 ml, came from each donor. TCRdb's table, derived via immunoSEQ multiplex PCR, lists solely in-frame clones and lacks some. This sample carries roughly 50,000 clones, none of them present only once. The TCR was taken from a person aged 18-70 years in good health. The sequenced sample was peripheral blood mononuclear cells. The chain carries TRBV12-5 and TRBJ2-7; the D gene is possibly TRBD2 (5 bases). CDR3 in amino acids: CASGLVPGLGFLYEQYF. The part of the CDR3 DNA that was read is TGTGCTAGTGGTTTGGTCCCAGGACTGGGGTTTCTTTACGAG.